This T cell receptor beta chain was found in a study of blood T cell repertoires in COVID-19. Across the study: Samples of COVID-19 (acute and convalescent) were obtained from the United States, Italy and Spain.

The repertoire was sequenced with immunoSEQ multiplex PCR; TCRdb's copy has only in-frame clones and lacks some. The sample contains approximately 250,000 clones, about 86% of which appear only once. The CDR3 consists of 16 residues. V lost 6 bases, J lost 0 bases, and 6 bases stayed unmatched. The germline CDR1 and CDR2 sequences are KGHSH and LQKENI. Participants were aged about 18 to 100 years from around 24 US areas. V gene TRBV18 combines with J gene TRBJ1-3; TRBD1 matches at 9 bases. The clonotype was recovered from a man aged 25 to 40 with acute COVID-19. Material for sequencing was PBMCs or T cells enriched from blood (not recorded which). The CDR3 protein is CASSAGTGRSGNTIYF. The CDR3 coding sequence is TGTGCCAGCTCTGCCGGGACAGGGCGCTCTGGAAACACCATATATTTT.